Listed below are T cell receptor beta chains from one sample, sequenced in a study of blood T cell repertoires in COVID-19. Method: immunoSEQ multiplex PCR; TCRdb's copy keeps in-frame clones and lacks some. Among around 380,000 clones listed, roughly 86% were seen once. The material sequenced was PBMCs or T cells enriched from blood (not recorded which). The receptors stem from a man aged 25 to 40 who had recovered from COVID-19. The CDR3 runs from the conserved cysteine through the conserved F or W. D genes are given only for firm matches. Rows give clone size only sometimes, using once, few, many, or a class for an expanded clone.

V	size	D	J	CDR3	DNA
TRBV7-6	-	TRBD1	TRBJ2-7	CASSQGLGQGAYEQYF	TGTGCCAGCAGCCAAGGCCTGGGACAGGGGGCATACGAGCAGTACTTC
TRBV9	-	TRBD1	TRBJ1-1	CASSVGQLEMNTEAFF	TGTGCCAGCAGCGTGGGACAGTTAGAGATGAACACTGAAGCTTTCTTT
TRBV6-5	-	-	TRBJ2-7	CASSYHRDNSYEQYF	TGTGCCAGCAGTTACCACCGGGACAACTCCTACGAGCAGTACTTC
TRBV23-1	once	-	TRBJ2-5	CASRPDRTWGGPYQETQYF	TGCGCCAGCAGGCCGGATCGTACCTGGGGGGGCCCTTACCAAGAGACCCAGTACTTC
TRBV4-1	-	TRBD1	TRBJ1-5	CASSAAGQGEQPQHF	TGCGCCAGCAGCGCGGCAGGACAGGGGGAACAGCCCCAGCATTTT
TRBV3-1/TRBV3-2	-	-	TRBJ1-1	CASSLMGASEAFF	TGTGCCAGCAGCCTTATGGGAGCTAGTGAAGCTTTCTTT
TRBV3-1/TRBV3-2	-	-	TRBJ2-7	CASSQVLLAVGEQYF	TGTGCCAGCAGCCAAGTGCTACTAGCTGTAGGCGAGCAGTACTTC
TRBV13	-	TRBD1	TRBJ1-4	CASSPRTGNEKLFF	TGTGCCAGCAGCCCCAGGACAGGGAATGAAAAACTGTTTTTT
TRBV10-3	-	-	TRBJ2-7	CAISESRDEQYF	TGTGCCATCAGTGAGTCGAGAGACGAGCAGTACTTC
TRBV19	few	-	TRBJ2-7	CASSIADRYEQYF	TGTGCCAGTAGTATAGCCGACAGGTACGAGCAGTACTTC
TRBV6-5	once	TRBD1	TRBJ1-5	CASRPGQRNQPQHF	TGTGCCAGCAGACCGGGACAGAGGAATCAGCCCCAGCATTTT
TRBV7-9	once	-	TRBJ1-5	CASSSHSGHRDQPQHF	TGTGCCAGCAGCTCCCATTCGGGTCACAGGGATCAGCCCCAGCATTTT
TRBV6-5	-	TRBD1	TRBJ1-1	CASSYSGTANTEAFF	TGTGCCAGCAGTTACTCAGGGACAGCGAACACTGAAGCTTTCTTT
TRBV29-1	-	-	TRBJ2-2	CSVEGRATGELFF	TGCAGCGTTGAAGGCAGGGCCACCGGGGAGCTGTTTTTT
TRBV30	once	-	TRBJ1-4	CAWSVGRGEKLFF	TGTGCCTGGAGTGTTGGAAGGGGTGAAAAACTGTTTTTT
TRBV18	-	-	TRBJ1-1	CASSASRGNTEAFF	TGTGCCAGCTCAGCATCACGGGGGAACACTGAAGCTTTCTTT
TRBV5-6	-	TRBD2	TRBJ2-2	CASSFTGGRAGELFF	TGTGCCAGCAGCTTCACGGGGGGGAGGGCCGGGGAGCTGTTTTTT
TRBV6-2/TRBV6-3	-	TRBD1	TRBJ2-1	CASSTYPGQGVYEQFF	TGTGCCAGCAGTACATATCCGGGACAGGGGGTATATGAGCAGTTCTTC
TRBV4-1	-	-	TRBJ2-2	CASSQAEAATGELFF	TGCGCCAGCAGCCAAGCAGAGGCGGCTACCGGGGAGCTGTTTTTT
TRBV11-2	-	TRBD1	TRBJ1-2	CASSLDTGGYGYTF	TGTGCCAGCAGCTTGGATACAGGGGGCTATGGCTACACCTTC
TRBV13	-	-	TRBJ1-3	CASSLRLFAGNTIYF	TGTGCCAGCAGCCTACGACTCTTCGCGGGAAACACCATATATTTT
TRBV11-2	-	-	TRBJ2-2	CASSLVVGGAGGELFF	TGTGCCAGCAGCTTAGTCGTGGGGGGGGCCGGCGGGGAGCTGTTTTTT